This T cell receptor (beta chain) was recovered during a study of blood T cell repertoires in COVID-19. Original processing notes: Cell counts per sample came from amplifying reference gene primers. The assay was immunoSEQ multiplex PCR, and TCRdb's table has in-frame clones only and misses some. That table furnishes V, J and clone size, whereas the DNA furnished D and trimming. Among 90,000 to 150,000 clones listed, around three quarters were seen once. The CDR3 covers 17 residues. CDR1 MNHEY and CDR2 SVGEGT come from the germline V gene. The ends lost 0 bases at V and 3 bases at J; junction bases unmatched: 8.

This TCR was sampled from a man between 65 and 80 years old with acute or convalescent COVID-19. V usage is TRBV6-2 or TRBV6-3 and J usage is TRBJ2-5, with TRBD2 identical over 9 bases. Source material: peripheral blood. CDR3 DNA sequence: TGTGCCAGCAGTTACTCGAGGAGCGGGGGGCGGAAAGAGACCCAGTACTTC. Residues: CASSYSRSGGRKETQYF.